The 21 T cell receptor beta chains below come from one sample, sequenced in a study of blood T cell repertoires in COVID-19. Data came from immunoSEQ multiplex PCR; TCRdb stores just in-frame clones and leaves some out. This table holds 220,000 or so clones, roughly 84% found once. Input material: PBMCs or T cells enriched from blood (not recorded which). Receptor source: a woman in her thirties or forties who had recovered from COVID-19.

The chain carries TRBV7-9 and TRBJ1-3; 11 positions match TRBD1. The CDR3 sequence is 14 residues long. V lost 7 bases and J lost 4; bases outside the gene matches: 3. Germline CDR1 SEHNR, CDR2 FQNEAQ (reference sequence). CDR3 in DNA: TGTGCCAGCATCGGACAGGGGGCCGGAAACACCATATATTTT. It is translated as CASIGQGAGNTIYF.

This clone was seen a single time. V gene TRBV4-1 combines with J gene TRBJ2-1, with 7 nucleotides matching TRBD2. The CDR3 length is 15 residues. V shed 9 bases and J 8 bases; nucleotides not matched to a gene: 16. Germline V gene lookup returns CDR1 MGHRA and CDR2 YSYEKL. CDR3 sequence: CASGANGEGLDEQFF. CDR3 DNA sequence: TGCGCCAGTGGGGCCAATGGGGAGGGACTCGATGAGCAGTTCTTC.

In DNA, the CDR3 is TGTGCCAGCAGCTTGGAGACTGTCTTCCAGTTCTTC. Residues: CASSLETVFQFF. This chain links TRBV5-4 with TRBJ2-1; D gene uncertain. Germline V gene data show CDR1 as SGHNT and CDR2 as YYREEE (reference sequence). CDR3 size: 12 residues. V was pared by 0 bases and J by 13 bases, with 11 bases between.

This clone was detected once. The gene calls are TRBV5-1 and TRBJ1-1; D unclear. Germline CDR1 and CDR2: SGHRS and YFSETQ. Between the trimmed V and J ends, which lost 4 bases and 1 base, there was a span of 8 bases. The CDR3 is 13 residues long. CDR3 sequence (DNA): TGCGCCAGCAGCCGTAGCCCGAACACTGAAGCTTTCTTT. Residues: CASSRSPNTEAFF.

The CDR3 is CASSQGRAGDRETQYF. CDR3 nucleotides: TGCGCCAGCAGCCAAGGGAGAGCGGGAGACCGGGAGACCCAGTACTTC. This sequence joins TRBV4-1 and TRBJ2-5, with TRBD2 matching over 8 bases. With V trimmed by 1 base and J by 5 bases, 9 bases remained unmatched. This CDR3 is 16 amino acids long. Germline CDR1 MGHRA, CDR2 YSYEKL.

This rearrangement joins TRBV3-1 (or the pseudogene TRBV3-2) to TRBJ1-2; possible D gene TRBD1, 6 bases. The CDR3 length is 15 residues. Germline CDR1 LGHDT, CDR2 YNNKEL (reference sequence). Trimming took 5 bases from V and 4 from J, leaving 17 bases between them. DNA for the CDR3: TGTGCCAGCAGCAGCCAACAGGCCAGGGGCTATGGCTACACCTTC. This gives the protein CASSSQQARGYGYTF.

This chain joins TRBV29-1 and TRBJ1-1; D unclear. V lost 7 bases and J 3 bases, leaving 9 bases between the germline ends. Germline CDR1 reads SQVTM; CDR2 reads ANQGSEA. This CDR3 is built from 11 residues. The CDR3 DNA is TGCAGCGGGTGTGAGGACACTGAAGCTTTCTTT. It is translated as CSGCEDTEAFF.

This clone has a single count. The chain carries TRBV5-1 and TRBJ2-7; 7 positions agree with TRBD2. This CDR3 is built from 15 residues. The V segment lost 1 base and the J segment 3 bases; nucleotides outside the gene matches: 7. In germline, CDR1 is SGHRS, CDR2 YFSETQ. The CDR3: CASSLLRTSYYEQYV. The CDR3 DNA follows: TGCGCCAGCAGCTTGTTAAGGACTAGTTACTACGAGCAGTACGTC.

V gene TRBV5-6 combines with J gene TRBJ2-3; TRBD2 matches at 7 bases. CDR1 is SGHDT, CDR2 YYEEEE, per germline. There are 15 residues in the CDR3. The trim removed 2 bases at V and 3 bases at J, leaving 6 bases unmatched. CDR3 in amino acids: CASSFGFGRTDTQYF. The CDR3 DNA sequence: TGTGCCAGCAGCTTTGGCTTCGGGAGGACAGATACGCAGTATTTT.

V usage is TRBV5-1 and J usage is TRBJ2-7; D gene unclear. Germline CDR1 SGHRS, CDR2 YFSETQ. Between the trimmed V and J ends, which lost 2 bases and 5 bases, there was a span of 5 bases. The CDR3 has 11 residues. CDR3 DNA sequence: TGCGCCAGCAGCTTCGAGGACGAGCAGTACGTC. Residues: CASSFEDEQYV.

The J gene is TRBJ1-5, the V gene TRBV19; TRBD1 matches 7 bases. Trimming at V came to 9 bases and at J to 6 bases, leaving 8 bases not matched to a gene. The CDR3 sequence is 13 residues long. Germline CDR1 LNHDA, CDR2 SQIVND (reference sequence). The CDR3 bases are TGTGCCAGCCAGATGACAGGGCCTCAGCCCCAGCATTTT. This translates into CASQMTGPQPQHF.

The genes are TRBV21-1 and TRBJ2-1; no DNA check was done on the table's D call, TRBD2. TRBV21-1 represents a pseudogene. There are 16 residues in the CDR3. The DNA for the CDR3 is TGTGCCAGCAGCAGCCGGGGGACTAGCGGGACGGGTGAGCAGTTCTTC. This codes for CASSSRGTSGTGEQFF.

The chain carries TRBV28 and TRBJ2-1, with 12 bases identical to TRBD2. This CDR3 comprises 17 residues. Germline lookup yields CDR1 MDHEN and CDR2 SYDVKM. The V gene end was trimmed by 6 bases and the J gene end by 5 bases; junction bases not matched to a gene: 11. Written as DNA, the CDR3 is TGTGCCAGCAGATGGGGACTAGCGGGTTCTACTAACAATGAGCAGTTCTTC. It translates to CASRWGLAGSTNNEQFF.

This sequence joins TRBV21-1 and TRBJ2-7; whether TRBD1, the table's D call, matches the DNA was not checked. TRBV21-1 is a pseudogene segment. This CDR3 is 16 amino acids long. CDR3: CASSKYSRGNTYEQYV. The CDR3, as DNA: TGTGCCAGCAGCAAATATAGCAGGGGAAACACCTACGAGCAGTACGTC.

In this sample, this clone turned up a few times. The chain has TRBV28 and TRBJ2-7; tentative D call: TRBD2 (5 bases). V was cut by 5 bases and J by 9 bases, with 14 bases left in between. In germline, CDR1 is MDHEN, CDR2 SYDVKM. The CDR3 loop spans 12 amino acids. CDR3 DNA: TGTGCCAGCAGTCAAACTAGATCCGGGCAGTACTTC. Translation gives CASSQTRSGQYF.

The CDR3 reads CASSEGALDRGKNIQYF. The CDR3 coding sequence is TGTGCCAGCAGTGAGGGGGCATTGGACAGGGGCAAAAACATTCAGTACTTC. The chain combines TRBV2 with TRBJ2-4; 9 bases are a match to TRBD1. The CDR3 has 17 residues. The germline gives CDR1 SNHLY, CDR2 FYNNEI. Unmatched junction bases numbered 9, after V lost 3 bases and J lost 3 bases.

The chain recombines TRBV5-4 with TRBJ1-1; no firm D call. Germline V lookup: CDR1 SGHNT, CDR2 YYREEE (reference sequence). This CDR3 region has 16 residues. The V gene lost 4 bases and the J gene lost 0 bases, with 16 bases spanning the gap. In DNA, the CDR3 is TGTGCCAGCAGCCCCGGCAGGCAAGCATTGAACACTGAAGCTTTCTTT. Protein product: CASSPGRQALNTEAFF.

The rearrangement uses TRBV6-1 and TRBJ1-1; no clear D gene. Per germline, CDR1 MNHNS and CDR2 SASEGT. The CDR3 extends over 17 amino acids. Trimming took 3 bases from V and 1 from J, leaving 18 bases between them. DNA of the CDR3: TGTGCCAGCAGTGAGAGTTTCTCGGGGTCGTCGAACACTGAAGCTTTCTTT. This gives the protein CASSESFSGSSNTEAFF.

V usage is TRBV6-1 and J usage is TRBJ2-5; TRBD1 aligns across 7 bases. The CDR3 loop spans 14 amino acids. Germline assignment: CDR1 MNHNS and CDR2 SASEGT. The trim removed 1 base at V and 4 bases at J, leaving 3 bases unmatched. CDR3 sequence: CASSEGTGLETQYF. The CDR3, as DNA: TGTGCCAGCAGTGAAGGGACAGGCCTAGAGACCCAGTACTTC.

The chain is built from TRBV19 and TRBJ1-2; D is possibly TRBD1 (6 bases). From germline, CDR1 is LNHDA and CDR2 SQIVND (reference sequence). Deletions cut 2 bases from V and 3 bases from J, with 13 bases between. This CDR3 spans 15 amino acids. CDR3 sequence (DNA): TGTGCCAGTAGTATACCAAGGGGGTCTCACTATGGCTACACCTTC. It yields the protein CASSIPRGSHYGYTF.

The chain couples TRBV19 to TRBJ1-3; D is uncertain. The CDR3 contains 15 residues. V shed 7 bases and J shed 3 bases, with 16 bases lying between them. Germline CDR1 is LNHDA and CDR2 is SQIVND (reference sequence). The CDR3: CASIVSSRGGNTIYF. The CDR3 nucleotides are TGTGCCAGTATCGTCTCGTCGCGCGGTGGAAACACCATATATTTT. Full variable domain (rest looked up from reference TRBV19 and TRBJ1-3): DGGITQSPKYLFRKEGQNVTLSCEQNLNHDAMYWYRQDPGQGLRLIYYSQIVNDFQKGDIAEGYSVSREKKESFPLTVTSAQKNPTAFYLCASIVSSRGGNTIYFGEGSWLTVV.